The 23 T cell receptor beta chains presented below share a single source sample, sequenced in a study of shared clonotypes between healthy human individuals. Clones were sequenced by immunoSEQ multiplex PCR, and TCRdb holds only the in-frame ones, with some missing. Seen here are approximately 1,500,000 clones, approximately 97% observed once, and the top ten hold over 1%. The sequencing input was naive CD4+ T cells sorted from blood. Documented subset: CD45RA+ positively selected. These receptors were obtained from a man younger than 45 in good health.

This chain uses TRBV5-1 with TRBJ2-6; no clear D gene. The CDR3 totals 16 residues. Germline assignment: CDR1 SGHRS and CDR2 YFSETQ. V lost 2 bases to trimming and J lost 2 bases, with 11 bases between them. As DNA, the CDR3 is TGCGCCAGCAGCTTATCAGTTCCAGCTGGGGCCAACGTCCTGACTTTC. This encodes CASSLSVPAGANVLTF.

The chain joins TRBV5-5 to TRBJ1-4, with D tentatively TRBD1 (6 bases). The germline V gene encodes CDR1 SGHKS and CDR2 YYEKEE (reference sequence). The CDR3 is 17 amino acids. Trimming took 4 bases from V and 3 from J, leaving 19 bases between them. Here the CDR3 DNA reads TGTGCCAGCAGCCGGGGACCCTTCGGGGGGCCTAATGAAAAACTGTTTTTT. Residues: CASSRGPFGGPNEKLFF. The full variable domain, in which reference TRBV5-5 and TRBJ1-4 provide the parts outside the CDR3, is DAGVTQSPTHLIKTRGQQVTLRCSPISGHKSVSWYQQVLGQGPQFIFQYYEKEERGRGNFPDRFSARQFPNYSSELNVNALLLGDSALYLCASSRGPFGGPNEKLFFGSGTQLSVL.

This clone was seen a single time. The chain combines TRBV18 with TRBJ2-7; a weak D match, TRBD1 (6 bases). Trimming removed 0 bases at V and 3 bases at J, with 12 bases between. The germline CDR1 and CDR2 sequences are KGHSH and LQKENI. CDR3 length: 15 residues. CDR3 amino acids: CASSPPYRAGYEQYF. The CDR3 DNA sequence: TGTGCCAGCTCACCACCCTACAGGGCCGGCTACGAGCAGTACTTC.

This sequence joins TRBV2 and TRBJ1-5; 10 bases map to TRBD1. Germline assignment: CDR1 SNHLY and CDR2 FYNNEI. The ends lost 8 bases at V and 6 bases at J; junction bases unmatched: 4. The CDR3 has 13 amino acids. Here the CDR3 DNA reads TGTGCCAGCCAGACAGGGGGCCGTCAGCCCCAGCATTTT. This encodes CASQTGGRQPQHF.

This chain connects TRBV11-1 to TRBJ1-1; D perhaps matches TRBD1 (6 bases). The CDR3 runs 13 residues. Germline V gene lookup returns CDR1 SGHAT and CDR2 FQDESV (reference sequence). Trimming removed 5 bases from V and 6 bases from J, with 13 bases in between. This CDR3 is CASSPRRGAEAFF. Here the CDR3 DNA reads TGTGCCAGCAGCCCACGCAGGGGCGCTGAAGCTTTCTTT.

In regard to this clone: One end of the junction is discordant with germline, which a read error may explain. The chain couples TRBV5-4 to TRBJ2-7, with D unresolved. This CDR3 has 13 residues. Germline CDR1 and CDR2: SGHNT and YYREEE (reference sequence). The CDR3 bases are TGTGCCAGCAGCCACCGAAGCGCCTACGAGCAGTATTTC. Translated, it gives CASSHRSAYEQYF.

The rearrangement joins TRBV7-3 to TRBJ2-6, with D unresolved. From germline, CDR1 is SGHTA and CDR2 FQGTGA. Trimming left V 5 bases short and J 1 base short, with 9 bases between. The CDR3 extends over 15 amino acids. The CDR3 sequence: CASSTARSGANVLTF. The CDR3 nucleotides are TGTGCCAGCAGCACAGCGAGATCTGGGGCCAACGTCCTGACTTTC.

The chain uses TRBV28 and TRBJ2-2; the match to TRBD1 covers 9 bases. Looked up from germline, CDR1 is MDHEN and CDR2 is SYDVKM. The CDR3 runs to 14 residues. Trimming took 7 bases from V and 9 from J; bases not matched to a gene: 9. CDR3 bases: TGTGCCAGCACTTTCGGACAGGGGTATAGGGAGCTGTTTTTT. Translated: CASTFGQGYRELFF.

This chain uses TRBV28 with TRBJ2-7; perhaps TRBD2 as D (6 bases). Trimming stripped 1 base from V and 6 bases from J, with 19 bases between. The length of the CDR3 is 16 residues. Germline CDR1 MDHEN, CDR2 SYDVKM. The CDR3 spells CASSLFSGTVVSEQYF. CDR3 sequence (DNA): TGTGCCAGCAGTTTATTTAGCGGAACCGTGGTCTCCGAGCAGTACTTC.

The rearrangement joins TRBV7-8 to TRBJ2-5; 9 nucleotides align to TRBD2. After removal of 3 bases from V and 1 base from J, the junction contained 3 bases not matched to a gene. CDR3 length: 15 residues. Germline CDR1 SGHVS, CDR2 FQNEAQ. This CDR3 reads CASSFGLATQETQYF. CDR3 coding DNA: TGTGCCAGCAGCTTTGGACTAGCGACCCAAGAGACCCAGTACTTC.

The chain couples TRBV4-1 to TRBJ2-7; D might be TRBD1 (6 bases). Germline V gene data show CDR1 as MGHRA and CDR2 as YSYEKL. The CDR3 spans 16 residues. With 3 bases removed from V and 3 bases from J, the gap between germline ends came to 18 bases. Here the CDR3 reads CASSHSSQGLGYEQYF. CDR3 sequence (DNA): TGCGCCAGCAGCCACTCTTCCCAGGGGTTAGGCTACGAGCAGTACTTC.

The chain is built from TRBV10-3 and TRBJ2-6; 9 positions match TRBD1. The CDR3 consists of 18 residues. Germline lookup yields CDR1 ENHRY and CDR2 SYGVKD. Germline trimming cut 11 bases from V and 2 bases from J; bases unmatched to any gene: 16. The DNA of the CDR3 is TGTGCCGTCTCGCCCAAACAGGGGGCATCCACTGGGGCCAACGTCCTGACTTTC. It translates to CAVSPKQGASTGANVLTF.

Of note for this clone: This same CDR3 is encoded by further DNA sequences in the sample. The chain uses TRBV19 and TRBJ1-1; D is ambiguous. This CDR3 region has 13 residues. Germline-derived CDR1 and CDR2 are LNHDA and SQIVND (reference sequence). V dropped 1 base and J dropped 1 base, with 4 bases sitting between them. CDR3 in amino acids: CASSIAKNTEAFF. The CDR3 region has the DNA TGTGCCAGTAGTATAGCCAAGAACACTGAAGCTTTCTTT.

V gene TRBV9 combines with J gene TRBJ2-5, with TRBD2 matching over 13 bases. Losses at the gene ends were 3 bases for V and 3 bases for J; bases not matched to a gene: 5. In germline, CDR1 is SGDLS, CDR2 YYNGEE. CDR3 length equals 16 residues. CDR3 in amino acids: CASSAWTSGSEETQYF. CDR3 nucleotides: TGTGCCAGCAGCGCATGGACTAGCGGGAGCGAAGAGACCCAGTACTTC.

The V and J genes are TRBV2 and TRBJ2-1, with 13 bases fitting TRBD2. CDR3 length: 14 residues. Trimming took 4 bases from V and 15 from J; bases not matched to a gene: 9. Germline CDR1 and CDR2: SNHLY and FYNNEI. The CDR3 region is CASSAEGLAGYLFF. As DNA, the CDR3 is TGTGCCAGCAGTGCCGAGGGACTAGCGGGATACCTGTTCTTC.

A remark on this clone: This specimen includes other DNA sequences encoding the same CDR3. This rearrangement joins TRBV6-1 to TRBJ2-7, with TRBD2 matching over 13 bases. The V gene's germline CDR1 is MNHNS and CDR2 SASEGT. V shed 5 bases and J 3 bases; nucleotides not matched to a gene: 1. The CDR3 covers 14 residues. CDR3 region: CASSWTSGSYEQYF. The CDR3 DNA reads TGTGCCAGCAGTTGGACTAGCGGGAGCTACGAGCAGTACTTC.

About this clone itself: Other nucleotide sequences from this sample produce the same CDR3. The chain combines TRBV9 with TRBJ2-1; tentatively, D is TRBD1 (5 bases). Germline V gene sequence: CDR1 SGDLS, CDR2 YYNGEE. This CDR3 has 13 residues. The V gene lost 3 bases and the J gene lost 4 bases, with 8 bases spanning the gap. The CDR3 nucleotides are TGTGCCAGCAGCGCCCGACAGTACAATGAGCAGTTCTTC. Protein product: CASSARQYNEQFF.

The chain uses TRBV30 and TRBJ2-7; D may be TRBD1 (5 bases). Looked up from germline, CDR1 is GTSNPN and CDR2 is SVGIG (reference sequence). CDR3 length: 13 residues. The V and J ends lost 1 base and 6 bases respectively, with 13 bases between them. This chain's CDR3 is CAWSARVFGEQYF. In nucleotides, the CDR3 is TGTGCCTGGAGTGCCAGGGTCTTTGGCGAGCAGTACTTC.

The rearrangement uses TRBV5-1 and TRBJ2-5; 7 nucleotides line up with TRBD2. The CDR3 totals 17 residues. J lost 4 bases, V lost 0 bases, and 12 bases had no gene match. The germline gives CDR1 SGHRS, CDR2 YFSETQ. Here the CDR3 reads CASSLADLADGRETQYF. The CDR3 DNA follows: TGCGCCAGCAGCTTGGCCGACCTAGCGGACGGGAGAGAGACCCAGTACTTC.

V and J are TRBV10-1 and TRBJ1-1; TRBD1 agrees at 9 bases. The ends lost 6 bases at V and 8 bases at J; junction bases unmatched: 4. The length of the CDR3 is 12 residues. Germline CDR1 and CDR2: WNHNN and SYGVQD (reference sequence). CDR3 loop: CASSPDRGEAFF. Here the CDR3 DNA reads TGCGCCAGCAGCCCAGACAGGGGGGAAGCTTTCTTT.

The CDR3 sequence is CASSLRGGGGNTIYF. DNA for the CDR3: TGTGCCAGCAGTTTAAGAGGGGGCGGTGGAAACACCATATATTTT. The chain has TRBV27 and TRBJ1-3, with 7 bases that match TRBD1. The CDR3 is 15 residues long. J lost 3 bases, V lost 2 bases, and 4 bases had no gene match. In germline, CDR1 is MNHEY, CDR2 SMNVEV (reference sequence).

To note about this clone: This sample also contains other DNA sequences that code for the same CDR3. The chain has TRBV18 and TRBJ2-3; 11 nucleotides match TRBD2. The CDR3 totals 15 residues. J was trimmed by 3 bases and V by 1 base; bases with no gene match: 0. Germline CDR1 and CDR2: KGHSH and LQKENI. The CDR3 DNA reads TGTGCCAGCTCACCACTAGCGGGAGGGACAGATACGCAGTATTTT. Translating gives CASSPLAGGTDTQYF.

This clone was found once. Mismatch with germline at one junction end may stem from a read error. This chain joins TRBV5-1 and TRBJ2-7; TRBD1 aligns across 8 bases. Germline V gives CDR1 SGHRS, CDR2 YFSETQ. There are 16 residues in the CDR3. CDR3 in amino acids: CASSAGPGGARNEQYF. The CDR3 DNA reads TGCGCAAGCAGCGCGGGCCCAGGGGGCGCTAGGAACGAGCAGTACTTC.